Each of the 27 T cell receptor beta chains below was sequenced from the same sample in a study of T cells in Graves' hyperthyroidism and ophthalmopathy. It was RNA transcripts that yielded the amplified TCR beta CDR3 regions. The HTBI primer set served for first-round RT-PCR of the TCR CDR3. A single record per CDR3 protein comes from TCRdb applying MiXCR to the multiplex PCR reads. The sample gives fewer than 500,000 distinct CDR3 sequences, 14% to 15% of which show up once; 13% is in the top ten. The specimen sequenced was blood. The receptors stem from a man in his late teens or twenties with Graves' ophthalmopathy.

In the case of this clonotype: Given a much more abundant clone one base away, this may be a read error. The chain is built from TRBV27 and TRBJ2-7; unclear D gene. The CDR3 has 14 residues. Germline loops: CDR1 MNHEY, CDR2 SMNVEV (reference sequence). Trimming stripped 4 bases from V and 3 bases from J, with 13 bases between. The CDR3 protein is CASSSRSTYYEQYF. Here the CDR3 DNA reads TGTGCCAGCAGTTCTAGGTCCACTTACTACGAGCAGTACTTC.

This clonotype was seen more than once but under ten times. Written as DNA, the CDR3 is TGCAGTGCTAGAGTACAGGGCAGGGCCTATAATAGCAATCAGCCCCAGCATTTT. It specifies CSARVQGRAYNSNQPQHF. The rearrangement uses TRBV20-1 and TRBJ1-5; weak D call: TRBD1 (6 bases). CDR1 is DFQATT and CDR2 is SNEGSKA in the germline V gene (reference sequence). Deletions cut 1 base from V and 0 bases from J, with 19 bases between. The CDR3 length is 18 residues.

This clonotype was seen only a few times. A much larger clone lies a single base off, so this may be a read error. The V and J genes are TRBV30 and TRBJ1-2; D is undetermined. The germline V gene encodes CDR1 GTSNPN and CDR2 SVGIG (reference sequence). The CDR3 length is 13 residues. V was trimmed by 0 bases and J by 6 bases, leaving 11 bases between them. The CDR3 reads CAWSVRERDGYTF. The DNA for the CDR3 is TGTGCCTGGAGTGTAAGGGAAAGGGATGGCTACACCTTC.

This clonotype has ten or more counts. This sequence joins TRBV11-2 and TRBJ2-5, with no clear D. CDR1 and CDR2 from the germline V gene are SGHAT and FQNNGV. V was trimmed by 7 bases and J by 7 bases, leaving 19 bases between them. The length of the CDR3 is 14 residues. The CDR3 nucleotides are TGTGCCAGCACCGGCAGCCGTTCAAGAGGGACCCAGTACTTC. Translation: CASTGSRSRGTQYF.

This clonotype appeared many times. This sequence joins TRBV3-1 and TRBJ2-5; TRBD2 aligns across 14 bases. V was clipped by 4 bases and J by 4 bases; unmatched bases: 5. This CDR3 has 16 amino acids. In germline, CDR1 is LGHDT, CDR2 YNNKEL (reference sequence). As DNA, the CDR3 is TGTGCCAGCAGCCTGACTAGCGGGAGGGTTTCAGAGACCCAGTACTTC. It is translated as CASSLTSGRVSETQYF.

The chain combines TRBV11-1 with TRBJ1-1; D ambiguous. The CDR3 consists of 14 residues. Deletions cut 5 bases from V and 4 bases from J, with 14 bases between. Per the germline V gene, CDR1 is SGHAT and CDR2 is FQDESV (reference sequence). CDR3 coding DNA: TGTGCCAGCAGCCGTTGGATGAGGAGCACTGAAGCTTTCTTT. Translating gives CASSRWMRSTEAFF.

The chain uses TRBV4-1 and TRBJ1-2, with D tentatively TRBD1 (5 bases). The V and J ends lost 4 bases and 4 bases respectively, with 19 bases between them. CDR1 MGHRA and CDR2 YSYEKL come from the germline V gene. The CDR3 has 16 amino acids. This CDR3 reads CASSLRPQGESYGYTF. The CDR3, as DNA: TGCGCCAGCAGCCTTCGCCCCCAGGGAGAGAGCTATGGCTACACCTTC.

This clonotype has at least ten counts. The J gene is TRBJ1-2, the V gene TRBV27; 9 bases match TRBD1. CDR3 length equals 17 residues. Germline V CDR1 and CDR2: MNHEY, SMNVEV (reference sequence). V lost 0 bases to trimming and J lost 3 bases; unmatched junction nucleotides: 8. DNA of the CDR3: TGTGCCAGCAGTTTATCCCTGGGACAGGGCAGTGACTATGGCTACACCTTC. It translates to CASSLSLGQGSDYGYTF.

Of note for this clonotype: This may be a read error, as it is one base from a much larger clone. V usage is TRBV7-9 and J usage is TRBJ2-1; D gene unclear. Looked up from germline, CDR1 is SEHNR and CDR2 is FQNEAQ (reference sequence). CDR3 length: 15 amino acids. The CDR3 coding sequence is TGTGTCAGCAGCCTTATCGACGTCTATTGGAATGAGCAGTTCTTC. Translation: CVSSLIDVYWNEQFF.

This clonotype was recorded many times. The gene calls are TRBV3-1 and TRBJ2-1, with TRBD2 matching 7 bases. V lost 3 bases, J lost 5 bases, and 1 base stayed unmatched. This CDR3 spans 13 amino acids. Per the germline V gene, CDR1 is LGHDT and CDR2 is YNNKEL (reference sequence). The DNA for the CDR3 is TGTGCCAGCAGCCACCGGGGGGACAATGAGCAGTTCTTC. Translated, it gives CASSHRGDNEQFF.

V is TRBV6-1 and J is TRBJ2-3; TRBD2 matches at 10 bases. From germline, CDR1 is MNHNS and CDR2 SASEGT. After removal of 6 bases from V and 3 bases from J, the junction contained 3 bases not matched to a gene. The CDR3 has 14 residues. CDR3 region: CASRGSGGTDTQYF. CDR3 DNA sequence: TGTGCCAGCAGAGGTAGCGGGGGGACAGATACGCAGTATTTT.

This clonotype came up many times. The CDR3 spells CSASVGIGETQYF. Here the CDR3 DNA reads TGCAGTGCTAGTGTAGGGATCGGAGAGACCCAGTACTTC. The J gene is TRBJ2-5, the V gene TRBV20-1; D is undetermined. V lost 3 bases to trimming and J lost 4 bases, with 12 bases between them. This CDR3 contains 13 residues. Germline loops: CDR1 DFQATT, CDR2 SNEGSKA (reference sequence).

As to this clonotype: This could be a read error, since a much larger clone is one nucleotide away. The chain carries TRBV6-1 and TRBJ2-7; possibly TRBD1 for D (6 bases). Germline V CDR1 and CDR2: MNHNS, SASEGT. The length of the CDR3 is 13 residues. V lost 10 bases, J lost 2 bases, and 15 bases lay in between. The CDR3 region has the DNA TGTGCCAACAAGGATACAGGGACCTACGAGCAGTACTTC. This codes for CANKDTGTYEQYF.

This clonotype was counted ten times or more. The chain recombines TRBV9 with TRBJ1-2, with 8 bases that match TRBD1. From germline, CDR1 is SGDLS and CDR2 YYNGEE. After removal of 4 bases from V and 4 bases from J, the junction contained 12 bases not matched to a gene. CDR3 length equals 16 residues. The CDR3: CASSPDPDRGGYGYTF. CDR3 in DNA: TGTGCCAGCAGCCCAGATCCAGACAGGGGTGGCTATGGCTACACCTTC.

At least ten counts were recorded for this clonotype. V and J are TRBV5-1 and TRBJ1-2, with D perhaps TRBD1 (5 bases). This CDR3 has 15 residues. Germline CDR1 SGHRS, CDR2 YFSETQ. Trimming took off 0 bases at V and 5 bases at J, with 14 bases between the two ends. The DNA of the CDR3 is TGCGCCAGCAGCTTGGGAGCCTCTAAGGGGTATGGCTACACCTTC. This codes for CASSLGASKGYGYTF. Complete variable domain (other parts from reference TRBV5-1 and TRBJ1-2): KAGVTQTPRYLIKTRGQQVTLSCSPISGHRSVSWYQQTPGQGLQFLFEYFSETQRNKGNFPGRFSGRQFSNSRSEMNVSTLELGDSALYLCASSLGASKGYGYTFGSGTRLTVV.

This rearrangement joins TRBV12-3 or TRBV12-4 to TRBJ2-1; 7 positions match TRBD2. J lost 2 bases, V lost 3 bases, and 4 bases had no gene match. The CDR3 covers 15 residues. The CDR3 region has the DNA TGTGCCAGCAGTTTGGCGGGGAGGGCCTACAATGAGCAGTTCTTC. This sequence encodes CASSLAGRAYNEQFF.

In this sample, this clonotype turned up many times. J is TRBJ2-3 and V is TRBV12-3 or TRBV12-4, with 8 bases identical to TRBD2. The J segment lost 1 base and the V segment lost 9 bases, leaving 6 bases of the junction unmatched. The CDR3 sequence is 14 residues long. The CDR3 DNA follows: TGTGCCAGTTCGATGACTAGCGGCACAGATACGCAGTATTTT. This translates into CASSMTSGTDTQYF.

This clonotype was seen at least ten times. This chain uses TRBV4-1 with TRBJ2-5, with D uncertain. The CDR3 has 15 residues. Trimming took 1 base from V and 0 from J, leaving 9 bases between them. Per the germline V gene, CDR1 is MGHRA and CDR2 is YSYEKL. The chain's CDR3 is CASSQGTEYQETQYF. CDR3 DNA sequence: TGCGCCAGCAGCCAAGGGACGGAGTACCAAGAGACCCAGTACTTC.

The chain employs TRBV20-1 and TRBJ1-1; 9 bases line up with TRBD1. CDR1 and CDR2 from the germline V gene are DFQATT and SNEGSKA (reference sequence). The CDR3 runs to 15 residues. Unmatched junction bases numbered 8, after V lost 0 bases and J lost 6 bases. The CDR3 sequence: CSARDTRTGVAEAFF. The CDR3 nucleotides read TGCAGTGCTAGAGATACCCGGACAGGGGTGGCTGAAGCTTTCTTT.

At least ten counts were recorded for this clonotype. The chain links TRBV6-1 to TRBJ2-3; 10 bases line up with TRBD2. V lost 1 base to trimming and J lost 4 bases; unmatched junction nucleotides: 2. Germline CDR1 and CDR2: MNHNS and SASEGT. The CDR3 covers 15 residues. The CDR3 here is CASSEVAGGSDTQYF. The CDR3 DNA is TGTGCCAGCAGTGAAGTAGCGGGAGGTTCAGATACGCAGTATTTT.

The table lists this clonotype with many counts. V is TRBV7-6 and J is TRBJ1-1; the D gene is possibly TRBD1 (5 bases). This CDR3 has 15 residues. The germline V gene has CDR1 SGHVS and CDR2 FNYEAQ. V was cut by 1 base and J by 7 bases, with 16 bases left in between. CDR3 sequence: CASSLVVGGRYEAFF. The CDR3 DNA follows: TGTGCCAGCAGCTTAGTGGTCGGGGGGAGGTATGAAGCTTTCTTT.

This clonotype was detected many times. This chain links TRBV18 with TRBJ2-7; D perhaps matches TRBD1 (6 bases). From germline, CDR1 is KGHSH and CDR2 LQKENI. The germline V and J ends were trimmed by 2 bases and 1 base, with 12 bases remaining between them. The CDR3 is made up of 15 amino acids. This CDR3 is CASSPGGHTSYEQYF. CDR3 nucleotides: TGTGCCAGCTCACCAGGGGGACACACGTCCTACGAGCAGTACTTC. Variable domain in full (rest from reference TRBV18 and TRBJ2-7): NAGVMQNPRHLVRRRGQEARLRCSPMKGHSHVYWYRQLPEEGLKFMVYLQKENIIDESGMPKERFSAEFPKEGPSILRIQQVVRGDSAAYFCASSPGGHTSYEQYFGPGTRLTVT.

This clonotype has at least ten counts. This rearrangement joins TRBV2 to TRBJ1-4; a possible D gene is TRBD1 (5 bases). In germline, CDR1 is SNHLY, CDR2 FYNNEI. The length of the CDR3 is 15 residues. V lost 3 bases, J lost 8 bases, and 16 bases lay in between. CDR3 bases: TGTGCCAGCAGTGACATTCTCAGGGTTCGGGAAAAACTGTTTTTT. Its protein product is CASSDILRVREKLFF.

This clonotype was observed a handful of times. V gene TRBV9 combines with J gene TRBJ2-2, with D tentatively TRBD1 or TRBD2 (5 bases each). The germline CDR1 and CDR2 sequences are SGDLS and YYNGEE. The CDR3 runs 16 residues. The germline V and J ends were trimmed by 4 bases and 0 bases, with 13 bases remaining between them. CDR3 residues: CASSIRGAPNTGELFF. Here the CDR3 DNA reads TGTGCCAGCAGCATAAGAGGGGCCCCGAACACCGGGGAGCTGTTTTTT.

This clonotype has only a few counts. The J gene is TRBJ2-7, the V gene TRBV19; the D call may be TRBD1 or TRBD2 (5 bases each). Trimming took off 7 bases at V and 3 bases at J, with 16 bases between the two ends. CDR1 and CDR2 from the germline V gene are LNHDA and SQIVND (reference sequence). There are 14 residues in the CDR3. Here the CDR3 DNA reads TGTGCCAGTACCCCCGGGACGTCACACTACGAGCAGTACTTC. The encoded protein is CASTPGTSHYEQYF.

In this sample, this clonotype turned up a few times. The chain has TRBV20-1 and TRBJ1-2; 8 bases match TRBD1. This CDR3 contains 14 residues. The V gene end was trimmed by 1 base and the J gene end by 5 bases; junction bases not matched to a gene: 6. Per germline, CDR1 DFQATT and CDR2 SNEGSKA (reference sequence). For the CDR3, the DNA is TGCAGTGCTAGAGGGACAGGGACCATATATGGCTACACCTTC. It specifies CSARGTGTIYGYTF.

Many counts were recorded for this clonotype. V is TRBV5-4 and J is TRBJ1-2; 7 nucleotides align to TRBD1. Trimming took 0 bases from V and 0 from J; bases not matched to a gene: 2. Germline CDR1 and CDR2: SGHNT and YYREEE (reference sequence). There are 15 residues in the CDR3. This CDR3 reads CASSLAGGTNYGYTF. The CDR3 DNA follows: TGTGCCAGCAGCTTGGCAGGGGGAACTAACTATGGCTACACCTTC.